The 19 T cell receptor beta chains listed next were all sequenced from one sample in a study of tumor-infiltrating T cells and Merkel cell polyomavirus (dated by TCRdb to 2016 to 2017). At the level of the whole study: The study examined CD8+ T cells specific for the Merkel cell polyomavirus KLL epitope in Merkel cell carcinoma patients.

All patients' tumors stained robustly positive for Merkel cell polyomavirus Large T antigen by immunohistochemistry. The library came from the immunoSEQ multiplex PCR assay. Not all clones reach the TCRdb copy of this immuneACCESS table, which keeps in-frame sequences only. Checked studies attribute under half of the gap to unresolved V genes and leave the rest unexplained. The sample table lists some 25,000 clones, about 90% of them with a count of one. Together, the top ten hold around 2.8% of the sample. The sequenced sample was lymph node tissue. These receptor sequences come from a man aged 45-65 years with Merkel cell carcinoma.

V gene TRBV9 combines with J gene TRBJ2-7; 7 nucleotides agree with TRBD1. Germline-derived CDR1 and CDR2 are SGDLS and YYNGEE. V lost 0 bases and J lost 3; bases outside the gene matches: 3. The CDR3 covers 14 residues. In DNA, the CDR3 is TGTGCCAGCAGCGTAGGGACAGGCGTCTACGAGCAGTACTTC. This encodes CASSVGTGVYEQYF. The full variable domain, with the rest looked up from reference TRBV9 and TRBJ2-7, is DSGVTQTPKHLITATGQRVTLRCSPRSGDLSVYWYQQSLDQGLQFLIQYYNGEERAKGNILERFSAQQFPDLHSELNLSSLELGDSALYFCASSVGTGVYEQYFGPGTRLTVT.

The chain has TRBV5-1 and TRBJ2-1; 8 nucleotides agree with TRBD2. Germline-derived CDR1 and CDR2 are SGHRS and YFSETQ. This CDR3 is 18 amino acids long. The V and J ends lost 1 base and 0 bases, in that order; junction bases with no gene match: 9. The CDR3 region has the DNA TGCGCCAGCAGCTTGACAAGGCTAGCGGGCTCCTCCTACAATGAGCAGTTCTTC. Protein: CASSLTRLAGSSYNEQFF. Full variable domain (outside the CDR3, taken from reference TRBV5-1 and TRBJ2-1): KAGVTQTPRYLIKTRGQQVTLSCSPISGHRSVSWYQQTPGQGLQFLFEYFSETQRNKGNFPGRFSGRQFSNSRSEMNVSTLELGDSALYLCASSLTRLAGSSYNEQFFGPGTRLTVL.

The chain combines TRBV27 with TRBJ2-7; maybe TRBD2 (5 bases). Per germline, CDR1 MNHEY and CDR2 SMNVEV (reference sequence). V lost 5 bases to trimming and J lost 3 bases, with 14 bases between them. The CDR3 is 14 amino acids. For the CDR3, the DNA is TGTGCCAGCAGTGCTAGAGGGCCTTACTACGAGCAGTACTTC. Encoded protein: CASSARGPYYEQYF.

This chain connects TRBV19 to TRBJ1-1; TRBD1 might be the D (6 bases). This CDR3 contains 13 residues. Germline V CDR1 and CDR2: LNHDA, SQIVND (reference sequence). The V and J ends lost 3 bases and 6 bases respectively, with 11 bases between them. The CDR3 sequence is CASSIIPGAEAFF. The CDR3 DNA reads TGTGCCAGTAGTATTATCCCAGGGGCTGAAGCTTTCTTT.

The chain employs TRBV28 and TRBJ2-7, with D perhaps matching TRBD2 (7 bases). Trimming left V 3 bases short and J 0 bases short, with 12 bases between. CDR1 MDHEN and CDR2 SYDVKM come from the germline V gene. The CDR3 runs to 15 residues. CDR3 coding DNA: TGTGCCAGCAGTTTGACAAGGGGGGGCTCCTACGAGCAGTACTTC. It encodes CASSLTRGGSYEQYF.

This clone was observed a handful of times. The V call is TRBV9, the J call TRBJ1-1; 7 bases align to TRBD1. V lost 3 bases, J lost 0 bases, and 11 bases stayed unmatched. Germline V gene lookup returns CDR1 SGDLS and CDR2 YYNGEE. This CDR3 contains 17 residues. CDR3 nucleotides: TGTGCCAGCAGCGCTGTTTTGACAGGGACCTTGAACACTGAAGCTTTCTTT. Amino acid sequence: CASSAVLTGTLNTEAFF. Full variable domain (outside the CDR3, taken from reference TRBV9 and TRBJ1-1): DSGVTQTPKHLITATGQRVTLRCSPRSGDLSVYWYQQSLDQGLQFLIQYYNGEERAKGNILERFSAQQFPDLHSELNLSSLELGDSALYFCASSAVLTGTLNTEAFFGQGTRLTVV.

V gene TRBV28 combines with J gene TRBJ2-5; 9 bases align to TRBD1. J gave up 4 bases and V 6 bases, and 9 bases lay outside the gene matches. The CDR3 is 15 residues long. Looked up from germline, CDR1 is MDHEN and CDR2 is SYDVKM. DNA of the CDR3: TGTGCCAGCAGACGTCCGGGACAGGGACGAGAGACCCAGTACTTC. Amino acid sequence: CASRRPGQGRETQYF.

This clone was observed a handful of times. The rearrangement uses TRBV11-2 and TRBJ2-4, with D tentatively TRBD1 (5 bases). This CDR3 comprises 14 residues. V dropped 7 bases and J dropped 8 bases, with 18 bases sitting between them. Germline CDR1 reads SGHAT; CDR2 reads FQNNGV. In DNA, the CDR3 is TGTGCCAGCACCTCGGGCAGGGCCCCGGACATTCAGTACTTC. This encodes CASTSGRAPDIQYF.

In its sample, this clone was seen once. V is TRBV6-6 and J is TRBJ1-2; possibly TRBD1 for D (6 bases). This CDR3 is built from 14 residues. The germline V gene has CDR1 MNHNY and CDR2 SVGAGI (reference sequence). The V and J ends lost 6 bases and 7 bases respectively, with 18 bases between them. This CDR3 is CASSHSGTPPGYTF. The CDR3 nucleotides read TGTGCCAGCAGCCACTCCGGGACACCGCCTGGCTACACCTTC.

The chain has TRBV4-3 and TRBJ1-1; D is uncertain. The CDR3 is 15 residues long. Germline CDR1 reads LGHNA; CDR2 reads YSLEER. V was trimmed by 0 bases and J by 0 bases, leaving 8 bases between them. The CDR3 DNA sequence: TGCGCCAGCAGCCAAGATCGCGGATTGAACACTGAAGCTTTCTTT. Translating gives CASSQDRGLNTEAFF.

The V call is TRBV21-1, the J call TRBJ2-7; the listed D gene, TRBD2, was not tested against the DNA. TRBV21-1 has pseudogene status. The CDR3 spans 16 residues. The DNA of the CDR3 is TGTGCCAGCAGCAAACCCCGGAGGTCGGGCTCCTACGAGCAGTACTTC. This encodes CASSKPRRSGSYEQYF.

V usage is TRBV5-1 and J usage is TRBJ1-1; 7 bases are a match to TRBD1. Germline V gives CDR1 SGHRS, CDR2 YFSETQ. CDR3 size: 17 residues. J lost 2 bases, V lost 0 bases, and 10 bases had no gene match. The CDR3 region has the DNA TGCGCCAGCAGCTTGGAGGTAGGGGGACAGCTAAACACTGAAGCTTTCTTT. It is translated as CASSLEVGGQLNTEAFF. The entire variable domain, with the rest obtained from reference TRBV5-1 and TRBJ1-1, is as follows: KAGVTQTPRYLIKTRGQQVTLSCSPISGHRSVSWYQQTPGQGLQFLFEYFSETQRNKGNFPGRFSGRQFSNSRSEMNVSTLELGDSALYLCASSLEVGGQLNTEAFFGQGTRLTVV.

V gene TRBV6-1 combines with J gene TRBJ2-1; TRBD2 matches 8 bases. Germline V gives CDR1 MNHNS, CDR2 SASEGT. The length of the CDR3 is 15 residues. V shed 7 bases and J 0 bases; nucleotides not matched to a gene: 5. CDR3 DNA: TGTGCCAGCACTTTCAGCGGGAGCTCCTACAATGAGCAGTTCTTC. Translation: CASTFSGSSYNEQFF.

The rearrangement joins TRBV5-4 to TRBJ2-1; possibly TRBD2 for D (5 bases). Per the germline V gene, CDR1 is SGHNT and CDR2 is YYREEE (reference sequence). V gave up 4 bases and J gave up 0 bases, with 11 bases separating them. There are 15 residues in the CDR3. The CDR3 is CASSPSGDSYNEQFF. The CDR3 coding sequence is TGTGCCAGCAGCCCGAGCGGAGACTCCTACAATGAGCAGTTCTTC.

This chain uses TRBV10-1 with TRBJ2-3; 11 bases agree with TRBD2. This CDR3 region has 13 residues. Losses at the gene ends were 6 bases for V and 6 bases for J; bases not matched to a gene: 2. CDR1 WNHNN and CDR2 SYGVQD come from the germline V gene (reference sequence). CDR3 coding DNA: TGCGCCAGCAGAACTAGCGGGAGTGATACGCAGTATTTT. This translates into CASRTSGSDTQYF.

The rearrangement uses TRBV5-6 and TRBJ1-4; 10 nucleotides agree with TRBD1. CDR1 and CDR2 from the germline V gene are SGHDT and YYEEEE. With V trimmed by 1 base and J by 4 bases, 7 bases remained unmatched. CDR3 length: 17 amino acids. CDR3: CASSLWGQGQVNEKLFF. In DNA, the CDR3 is TGTGCCAGCAGCTTGTGGGGACAGGGGCAGGTTAATGAAAAACTGTTTTTT.

The chain has TRBV14 and TRBJ2-1; 11 nucleotides agree with TRBD2. The CDR3 length is 15 residues. V shed 4 bases, J shed 7 bases, and the junction held 6 bases outside the gene matches. Germline V gene sequence: CDR1 SGHDN, CDR2 FVKESK. This CDR3 is CASSPLAGERNEQFF. For the CDR3, the DNA is TGTGCCAGCAGCCCACTAGCGGGAGAGAGGAATGAGCAGTTCTTC.

The V call is TRBV7-2, the J call TRBJ1-3; 8 bases are shared with TRBD1. The length of the CDR3 is 15 residues. Trimming took 1 base from V and 4 from J; bases not matched to a gene: 3. Germline V lookup: CDR1 SGHTA, CDR2 FQGNSA. This chain's CDR3 is CASSLDRGTGNTIYF. The CDR3, as DNA: TGTGCCAGCAGCTTAGACAGGGGGACGGGAAACACCATATATTTT. Full variable domain (rest looked up from reference TRBV7-2 and TRBJ1-3): GAGVSQSPSNKVTEKGKDVELRCDPISGHTALYWYRQSLGQGLEFLIYFQGNSAPDKSGLPSDRFSAERTGGSVSTLTIQRTQQEDSAVYLCASSLDRGTGNTIYFGEGSWLTVV.

The V gene is TRBV6-1, the J gene TRBJ1-5; 7 positions match TRBD1. Germline CDR1 MNHNS, CDR2 SASEGT. V shed 3 bases and J 4 bases; nucleotides not matched to a gene: 9. CDR3 length equals 16 residues. CDR3 region: CASSDWDSSPNQPQHF. CDR3 nucleotides: TGTGCCAGCAGTGACTGGGACAGTTCCCCTAATCAGCCCCAGCATTTT.